The clone carrying this T cell receptor beta chain showed up just a few times. Its antigen is undetermined. This sample stems from a study of T-cell memory formation after mild COVID-19. The overall study: Among the donors, TCR clusters were largely specific to each donor. Study-wide points: Clones that got smaller from day 15 to 85 had even CD4/CD8, while clones growing later tipped toward CD4+. The main location of contracting CD4+ clones was CM and EM, and that of contracting CD8+ clones was EMRA.

TCRdb processed the 5' RACE reads anew with MiXCR; each CDR3 protein has one entry. The sample has under 550,000 distinct CDR3 sequences; about a sixth are singletons. V was clipped by 1 base and J by 6 bases, with 13 bases between them. The CDR3 runs to 14 residues. CDR1 LGHDT and CDR2 YNNKEL come from the germline V gene (reference sequence). Material: PBMCs or a T cell subset sorted from them (not recorded which). This sequence was found in a man younger than 35 who had mild COVID-19 (a few samples of this study predate the infection). Cell type and time point are not known. V usage is TRBV3-1 and J usage is TRBJ2-7; D perhaps matches TRBD2 (6 bases). CDR3 residues: CASSQGISGSEQYF. The CDR3 nucleotides are TGTGCCAGCAGCCAAGGCATTAGCGGCAGCGAGCAGTACTTC.